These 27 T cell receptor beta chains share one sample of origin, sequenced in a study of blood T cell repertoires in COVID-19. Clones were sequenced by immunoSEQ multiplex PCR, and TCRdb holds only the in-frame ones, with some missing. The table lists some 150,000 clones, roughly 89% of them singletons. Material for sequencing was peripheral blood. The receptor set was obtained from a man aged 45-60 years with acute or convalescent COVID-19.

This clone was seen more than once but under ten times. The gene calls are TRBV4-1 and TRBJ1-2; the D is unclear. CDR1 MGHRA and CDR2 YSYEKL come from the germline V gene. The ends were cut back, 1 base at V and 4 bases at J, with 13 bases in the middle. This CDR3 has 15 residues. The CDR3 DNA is TGCGCCAGCAGCCAAGGGCAAGGAGGCCCCTATGGCTACACCTTC. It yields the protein CASSQGQGGPYGYTF.

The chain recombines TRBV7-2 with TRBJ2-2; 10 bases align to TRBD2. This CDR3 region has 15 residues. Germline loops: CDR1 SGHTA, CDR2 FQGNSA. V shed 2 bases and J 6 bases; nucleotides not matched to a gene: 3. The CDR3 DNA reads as TGTGCCAGCAGCTTATCAGCGGGGGGGCCCGGGGAGCTGTTTTTT. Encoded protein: CASSLSAGGPGELFF.

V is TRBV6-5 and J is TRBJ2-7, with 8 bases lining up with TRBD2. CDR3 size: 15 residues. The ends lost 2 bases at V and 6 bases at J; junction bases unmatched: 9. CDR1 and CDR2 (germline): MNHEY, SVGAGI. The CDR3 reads CASSYGRGEVSEQYV. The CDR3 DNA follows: TGTGCCAGCAGTTACGGGCGGGGGGAAGTCTCCGAGCAGTACGTC.

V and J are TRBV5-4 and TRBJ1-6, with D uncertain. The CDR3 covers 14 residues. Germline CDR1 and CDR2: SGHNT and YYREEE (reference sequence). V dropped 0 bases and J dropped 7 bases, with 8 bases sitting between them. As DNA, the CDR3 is TGTGCCAGCAGCTTGGAGAACGGGAATTCACCCCTCCACTTT. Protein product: CASSLENGNSPLHF.

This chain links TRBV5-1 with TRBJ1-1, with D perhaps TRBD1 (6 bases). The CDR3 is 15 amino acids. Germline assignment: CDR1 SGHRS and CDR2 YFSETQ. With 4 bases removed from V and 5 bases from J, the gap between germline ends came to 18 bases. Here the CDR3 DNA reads TGCGCCAGCAGCCATCAGGCGGGGGCTGGGACTGAAGCTTTCTTT. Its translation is CASSHQAGAGTEAFF.

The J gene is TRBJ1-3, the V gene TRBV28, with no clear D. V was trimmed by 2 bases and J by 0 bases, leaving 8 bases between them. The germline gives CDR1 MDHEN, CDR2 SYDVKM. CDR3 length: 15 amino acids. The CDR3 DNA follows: TGTGCCAGCAGTTTAAGCGCGGGCTCTGGAAACACCATATATTTT. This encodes CASSLSAGSGNTIYF.

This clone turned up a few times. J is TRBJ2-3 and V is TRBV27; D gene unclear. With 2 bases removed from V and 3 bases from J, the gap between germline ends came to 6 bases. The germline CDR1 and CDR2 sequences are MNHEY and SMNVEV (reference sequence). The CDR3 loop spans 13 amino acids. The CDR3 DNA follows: TGTGCCAGCAGTTTACTGGCTACAGATACGCAGTATTTT. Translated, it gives CASSLLATDTQYF.

The CDR3 DNA reads TGTGCCAGCAGCGAGAGGGACAGGGTACAAGAGACCCAGTACTTC. It translates to CASSERDRVQETQYF. J is TRBJ2-5 and V is TRBV9; 9 bases map to TRBD1. The CDR3 has 15 amino acids. V was pared by 3 bases and J by 2 bases, with 5 bases of the junction left unmatched. Germline assignment: CDR1 SGDLS and CDR2 YYNGEE.

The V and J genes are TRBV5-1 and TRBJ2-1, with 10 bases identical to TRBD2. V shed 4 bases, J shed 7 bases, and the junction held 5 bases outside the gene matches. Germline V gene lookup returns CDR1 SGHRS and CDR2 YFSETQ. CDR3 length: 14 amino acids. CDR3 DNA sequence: TGCGCCAGCAGCAAGGGACTAGCGCTTAATGAGCAGTTCTTC. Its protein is CASSKGLALNEQFF.

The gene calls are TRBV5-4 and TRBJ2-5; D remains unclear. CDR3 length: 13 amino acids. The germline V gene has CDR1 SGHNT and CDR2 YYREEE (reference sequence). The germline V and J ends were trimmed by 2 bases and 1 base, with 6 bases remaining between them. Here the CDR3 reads CASSFSGQETQYF. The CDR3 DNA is TGTGCCAGCAGCTTTTCCGGCCAAGAGACCCAGTACTTC.

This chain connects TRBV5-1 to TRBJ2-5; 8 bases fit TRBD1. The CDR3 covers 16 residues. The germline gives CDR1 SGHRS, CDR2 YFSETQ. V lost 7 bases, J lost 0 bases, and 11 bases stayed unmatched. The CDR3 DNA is TGCGCCAGCGGGCGGACAGGGCGACCTTACCAAGAGACCCAGTACTTC. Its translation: CASGRTGRPYQETQYF.

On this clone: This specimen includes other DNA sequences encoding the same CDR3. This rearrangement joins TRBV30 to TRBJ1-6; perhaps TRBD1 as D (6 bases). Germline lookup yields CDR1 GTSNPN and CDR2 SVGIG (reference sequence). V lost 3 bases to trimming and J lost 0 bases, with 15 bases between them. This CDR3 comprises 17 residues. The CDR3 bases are TGTGCCTGGAGACTACAGGGCGCCAGCTCCTATAATTCACCCCTCCACTTT. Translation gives CAWRLQGASSYNSPLHF. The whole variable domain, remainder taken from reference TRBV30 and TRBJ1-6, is SQTIHQWPATLVQPVGSPLSLECTVEGTSNPNLYWYRQAAGRGLQLLFYSVGIGQISSEVPQNLSASRPQDRQFILSSKKLLLSDSGFYLCAWRLQGASSYNSPLHFGNGTRLTVT.

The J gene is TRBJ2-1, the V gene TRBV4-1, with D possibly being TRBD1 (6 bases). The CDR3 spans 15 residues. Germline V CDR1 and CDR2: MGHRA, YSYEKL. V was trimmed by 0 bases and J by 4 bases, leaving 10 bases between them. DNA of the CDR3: TGCGCCAGCAGCCAAGATGGACAGAGGTACAATGAGCAGTTCTTC. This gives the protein CASSQDGQRYNEQFF.

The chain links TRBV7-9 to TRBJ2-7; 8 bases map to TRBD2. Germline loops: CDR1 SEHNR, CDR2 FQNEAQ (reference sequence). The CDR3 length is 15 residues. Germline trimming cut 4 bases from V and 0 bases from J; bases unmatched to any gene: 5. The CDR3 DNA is TGTGCCAGCAGCTCGGGGGGGGCGTCCTCCTACGAGCAGTACTTC. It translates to CASSSGGASSYEQYF.

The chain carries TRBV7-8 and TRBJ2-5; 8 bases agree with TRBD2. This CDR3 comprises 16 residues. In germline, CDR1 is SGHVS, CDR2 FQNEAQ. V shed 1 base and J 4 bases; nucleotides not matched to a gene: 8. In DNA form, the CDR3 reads TGTGCCAGCAGCTTAGACTGGTTAGCGGGGAGAGAGACCCAGTACTTC. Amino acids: CASSLDWLAGRETQYF.

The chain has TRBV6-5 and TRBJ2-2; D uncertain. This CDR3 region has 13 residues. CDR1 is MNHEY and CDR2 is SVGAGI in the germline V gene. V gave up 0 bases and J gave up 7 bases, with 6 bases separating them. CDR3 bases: TGTGCCAGCAGTTACTCGAGCGTCGGGGAGCTGTTTTTT. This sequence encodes CASSYSSVGELFF.

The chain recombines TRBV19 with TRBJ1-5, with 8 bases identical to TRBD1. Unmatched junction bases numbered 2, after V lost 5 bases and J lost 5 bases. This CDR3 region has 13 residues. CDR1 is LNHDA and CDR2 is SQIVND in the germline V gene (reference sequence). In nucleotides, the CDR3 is TGTGCCAGTAGTGCGACAGGGGATCAGCCCCAGCATTTT. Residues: CASSATGDQPQHF. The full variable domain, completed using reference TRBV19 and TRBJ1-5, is DGGITQSPKYLFRKEGQNVTLSCEQNLNHDAMYWYRQDPGQGLRLIYYSQIVNDFQKGDIAEGYSVSREKKESFPLTVTSAQKNPTAFYLCASSATGDQPQHFGDGTRLSIL.

The CDR3 is CASSFSGARDGYTF. CDR3 sequence (DNA): TGTGCCAGCAGCTTCTCAGGTGCGCGGGATGGCTACACCTTC. The chain joins TRBV7-3 to TRBJ1-2; D is uncertain. The germline CDR1 and CDR2 sequences are SGHTA and FQGTGA. The ends were cut back, 3 bases at V and 6 bases at J, with 14 bases in the middle. This CDR3 spans 14 amino acids.

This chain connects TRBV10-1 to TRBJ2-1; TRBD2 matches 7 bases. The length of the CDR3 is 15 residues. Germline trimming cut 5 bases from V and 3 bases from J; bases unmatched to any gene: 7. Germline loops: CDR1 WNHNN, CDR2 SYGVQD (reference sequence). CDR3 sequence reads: CASSPGLADYNEQFF. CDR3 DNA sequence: TGCGCCAGCAGTCCTGGGCTAGCGGACTACAATGAGCAGTTCTTC.

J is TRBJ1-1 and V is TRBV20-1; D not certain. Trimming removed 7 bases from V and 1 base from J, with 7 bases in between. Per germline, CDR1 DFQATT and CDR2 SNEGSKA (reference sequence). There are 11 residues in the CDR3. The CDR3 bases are TGCAGTGGAACTCGGAACACTGAAGCTTTCTTT. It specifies CSGTRNTEAFF.

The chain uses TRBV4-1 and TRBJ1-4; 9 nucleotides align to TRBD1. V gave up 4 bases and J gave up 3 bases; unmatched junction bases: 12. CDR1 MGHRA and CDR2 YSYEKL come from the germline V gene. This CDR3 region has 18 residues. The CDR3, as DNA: TGCGCCAGCAGCCCAATACCGGGACAGGGTGTTGCTAATGAAAAACTGTTTTTT. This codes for CASSPIPGQGVANEKLFF.

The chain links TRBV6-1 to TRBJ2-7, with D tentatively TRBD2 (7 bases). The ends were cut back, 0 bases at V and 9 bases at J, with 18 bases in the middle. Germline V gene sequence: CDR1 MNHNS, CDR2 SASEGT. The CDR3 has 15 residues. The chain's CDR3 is CASSEASAGKQGQYV. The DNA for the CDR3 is TGTGCCAGCAGTGAAGCGTCAGCGGGGAAACAGGGGCAGTACGTC.

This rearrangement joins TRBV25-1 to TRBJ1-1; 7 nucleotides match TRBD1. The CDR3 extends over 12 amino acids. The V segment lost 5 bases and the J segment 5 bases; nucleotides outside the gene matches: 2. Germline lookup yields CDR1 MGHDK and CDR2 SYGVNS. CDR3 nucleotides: TGTGCCAGCAGTTACAGGGGTACTGAAGCTTTCTTT. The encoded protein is CASSYRGTEAFF.

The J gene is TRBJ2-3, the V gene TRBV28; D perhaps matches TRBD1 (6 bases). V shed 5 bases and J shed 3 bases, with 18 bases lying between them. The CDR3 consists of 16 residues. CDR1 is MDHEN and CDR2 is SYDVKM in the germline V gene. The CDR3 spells CASSPHPGQSTDTQYF. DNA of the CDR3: TGTGCCAGCAGTCCTCACCCCGGACAGTCTACAGATACGCAGTATTTT.

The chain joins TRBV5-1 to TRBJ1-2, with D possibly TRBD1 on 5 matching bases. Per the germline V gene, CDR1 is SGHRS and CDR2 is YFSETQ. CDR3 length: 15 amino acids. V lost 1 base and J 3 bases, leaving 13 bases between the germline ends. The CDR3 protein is CASSLTVDKYYGYTF. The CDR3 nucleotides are TGCGCCAGCAGCTTGACGGTGGACAAGTACTATGGCTACACCTTC.

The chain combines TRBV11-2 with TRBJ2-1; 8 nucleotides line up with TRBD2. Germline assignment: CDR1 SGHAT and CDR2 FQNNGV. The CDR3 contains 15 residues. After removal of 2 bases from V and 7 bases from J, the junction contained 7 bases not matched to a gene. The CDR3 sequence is CASSLSQRERNEQFF. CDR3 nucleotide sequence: TGTGCCAGCAGCTTAAGCCAGCGGGAGAGAAATGAGCAGTTCTTC.

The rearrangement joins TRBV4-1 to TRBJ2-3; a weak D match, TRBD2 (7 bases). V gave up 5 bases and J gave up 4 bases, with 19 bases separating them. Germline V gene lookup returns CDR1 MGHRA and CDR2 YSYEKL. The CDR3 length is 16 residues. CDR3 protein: CASSTGGPPSSDTQYF. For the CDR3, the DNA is TGCGCCAGCAGCACCGGGGGGCCGCCGAGCTCAGATACGCAGTATTTT.